This T cell receptor (beta chain) is drawn from a study of monozygotic twins with inflammatory bowel disease (dated by TCRdb to between 2017 and 2020). For the study in its entirety: The complete study included roughly 30 monozygotic twin pairs: 19 IBD-discordant Danish pairs and nine German pairs, of which four were IBD-concordant and five were IBD-discordant. Within discordant pairs, disease-associated traits were sought mainly by comparing IBD patients with their genetically identical healthy co-twins. Each individual had, on average, about 151 000 unique TCRalpha sequences and 181 000 unique TCRbeta sequences available for analysis.

Library method: 5' RACE. Each TCR library was prepared from around 3,400 ng of total RNA. cDNA was synthesized with SMARTScribe reverse transcriptase in eight separate reactions per sample. Unique molecular identifiers containing a 6-nucleotide sample barcode were introduced through template switching during cDNA synthesis. TCRalpha and TCRbeta cDNA was amplified in two nested PCRs of roughly 17 and 9 cycles, and bead purification was carried out after each PCR. Before amplification, the cDNA was treated with uracil DNA-glycosylase and purified using the QIAquick PCR purification kit. The second PCR added Illumina TruSeq-compatible adapters along with sample-specific barcodes. TapeStation and Qubit were used to check library quality and concentration, and roughly 4.8 ng of each library went into the pool. Sequencing of pooled libraries was carried out on an Illumina HiSeq2500 single-index Rapid Run using 2 x 100 bp reads and custom sequencing primers. Processing in the source paper ran as follows. UMI-based consensus assembly with MiGEC version 1.2.6 was used to correct PCR and sequencing errors. MiXCR version 2.1.1 handled V(D)J alignment, clonotype assembly and CDR3 extraction. To normalise gene usage, clonotype sharing and MAIT/NKT TCR abundance, the top 1000, 10 000 and 20 000 clonotypes in each sample were analysed. After downsampling to 27 000 UMIs, diversity was calculated as the inverse Simpson index using the vegan R package. Statistical testing used paired Mann-Whitney U tests on the discordant twin pairs and applied Benjamini-Hochberg correction for multiple testing. After TCRdb reprocessed the reads, each CDR3 protein sequence was kept as one row, without DNA. The V and J calls come from TCRdb's annotation, not from the publication. The sample's own table lists 150,000 or so distinct CDR3 sequences. The ten largest make up over 1% of the sample.

In regard to this clonotype: Its recognized antigen is unknown.

Study-wide conclusions, independent of this receptor: Different T cell subtypes could not be distinguished in the analysis. No single strong signal or clonotype linked to IBD turned up in the results, so the idea that one exists was not supported. TCRbeta repertoire diversity, by inverse Simpson index, was decreased in IBD patients compared with their healthy co-twins. No difference in repertoire similarity was observed between concordant and discordant twins, possibly owing to limited statistical power. Background noise and inter-individual variability may have been introduced into the repertoires by the differing immunosuppressive treatments among patients. Compared with healthy twins, IBD patients had fewer clonotypes in common with other individuals, a difference most pronounced in patients showing signs of disease activity.

From each donor, a roughly 2.3 ml peripheral blood sample was drawn into PAXgene tubes and stored at -80 degrees C. Total RNA was isolated from whole blood with the PAXgene blood miRNA kit on an automated QIAcube, without T cell sorting. Peripheral blood from monozygotic twin pairs, either concordant or discordant for inflammatory bowel disease, underwent deep TCRalpha and TCRbeta repertoire profiling that used unique molecular barcoding. Smoking habits were recorded for all twin pairs, with individuals classified as current, former or never smokers. From the cysteine through the phenylalanine, the CDR3 covers 15 amino acids. The DNA is not on file. CDR1 is given as MNHNS and CDR2 as SASEGT, both from the germline V gene.

The TCR originated in a human donor with ulcerative colitis or Crohn's disease, or a healthy co-twin of an affected twin (not recorded which). The rearrangement combines TRBV6-1 with TRBJ2-2; TCRdb returns TRBD1, unconfirmable since there is no DNA. The sequenced sample was blood. The CDR3 region reads CASKWDMGNTGELFF.